The rows below give T cell receptor beta chains drawn from one sample of a study of blood T cell repertoires in COVID-19. The assay was immunoSEQ multiplex PCR, and TCRdb's table has in-frame clones only and misses some. The sample comprises 280,000 or so clones, about 87% of which are singletons, and over 6% rests with the top ten. The specimen was peripheral blood. The receptors were sampled from a woman in her twenties or thirties who had recovered from COVID-19. The CDR3 runs from the conserved cysteine through the conserved F or W. Fields, in order: V gene, J gene, clone size, D gene, CDR3 protein, CDR3 DNA. D genes are given only for firm matches. Expanded clones get a size class; other rows say once, few or many, or leave the size out.

v_gene: TRBV9; j_gene: TRBJ1-1; abundance: .; d_gene: TRBD1; CDR3aa: CASSRGQGANTEAFF; CDR3nt: TGTGCCAGCAGCCGAGGACAGGGTGCGAACACTGAAGCTTTCTTT
v_gene: TRBV12-3/TRBV12-4; j_gene: TRBJ2-2; abundance: .; d_gene: .; CDR3aa: CASSFYTGELFF; CDR3nt: TGTGCCAGCAGTTTTTATACCGGGGAGCTGTTTTTT
v_gene: TRBV3-1/TRBV3-2; j_gene: TRBJ1-5; abundance: .; d_gene: .; CDR3aa: CASRQRGFGQPQHF; CDR3nt: TGTGCCAGCAGACAAAGAGGTTTCGGTCAGCCCCAGCATTTT
v_gene: TRBV5-1; j_gene: TRBJ2-2; abundance: .; d_gene: .; CDR3aa: CASSSEIRNTGELFF; CDR3nt: TGCGCCAGCAGCTCCGAGATAAGGAACACCGGGGAGCTGTTTTTT
v_gene: TRBV19; j_gene: TRBJ2-2; abundance: once; d_gene: .; CDR3aa: CASSAGTASLNTGELFF; CDR3nt: TGTGCCAGTAGTGCTGGGACTGCTTCTTTGAACACCGGGGAGCTGTTTTTT
v_gene: TRBV28; j_gene: TRBJ1-3; abundance: .; d_gene: .; CDR3aa: CASSLDSRSGNTIYF; CDR3nt: TGTGCCAGCAGTTTAGATAGCCGCTCTGGAAACACCATATATTTT
v_gene: TRBV2; j_gene: TRBJ1-5; abundance: few; d_gene: .; CDR3aa: CASSFWPSAQPQHF; CDR3nt: TGTGCCAGCAGTTTCTGGCCCTCCGCCCAGCCCCAGCATTTT
v_gene: TRBV5-5; j_gene: TRBJ2-7; abundance: .; d_gene: .; CDR3aa: CASSFEGGYEQYF; CDR3nt: TGTGCCAGCAGCTTCGAGGGCGGGTACGAGCAGTACTTC
v_gene: TRBV7-3; j_gene: TRBJ2-1; abundance: .; d_gene: TRBD1; CDR3aa: CASSSVAQGAGNEQFF; CDR3nt: TGTGCCAGCAGCTCAGTGGCCCAGGGGGCCGGGAATGAGCAGTTCTTC
v_gene: TRBV9; j_gene: TRBJ2-3; abundance: .; d_gene: TRBD2; CDR3aa: CASSVVSGGWTDTQYF; CDR3nt: TGTGCCAGCAGCGTAGTGAGCGGGGGGTGGACAGATACGCAGTATTTT
v_gene: TRBV28; j_gene: TRBJ1-5; abundance: few; d_gene: TRBD1; CDR3aa: CASSWGGTGGDQPQHF; CDR3nt: TGTGCCAGCAGTTGGGGAGGGACAGGGGGCGATCAGCCCCAGCATTTT
v_gene: TRBV28; j_gene: TRBJ2-1; abundance: .; d_gene: TRBD1; CDR3aa: CASSFEAGGGNEQFF; CDR3nt: TGTGCCAGCAGTTTTGAGGCAGGGGGCGGGAATGAGCAGTTCTTC
v_gene: TRBV7-2; j_gene: TRBJ2-1; abundance: .; d_gene: .; CDR3aa: CASSLALNNEQFF; CDR3nt: TGTGCCAGCAGCTTAGCCCTTAACAATGAGCAGTTCTTC
v_gene: TRBV29-1; j_gene: TRBJ1-2; abundance: .; d_gene: .; CDR3aa: CSVRTGQTANYGYTF; CDR3nt: TGCAGCGTAAGAACAGGCCAGACGGCCAACTATGGCTACACCTTC
v_gene: TRBV3-1/TRBV3-2; j_gene: TRBJ1-5; abundance: .; d_gene: .; CDR3aa: CASSHATRQTNQPQHF; CDR3nt: TGTGCCAGCAGCCACGCGACTAGACAGACCAATCAGCCCCAGCATTTT
v_gene: TRBV2; j_gene: TRBJ2-2; abundance: .; d_gene: .; CDR3aa: CASSEGRGLDTGELFF; CDR3nt: TGTGCCAGCAGTGAAGGGCGGGGGCTCGACACCGGGGAGCTGTTTTTT
v_gene: TRBV18; j_gene: TRBJ1-2; abundance: .; d_gene: TRBD1; CDR3aa: CASSPGQRNGYTF; CDR3nt: TGTGCCAGCTCACCGGGACAGAGGAATGGCTACACCTTC
v_gene: TRBV6-5; j_gene: TRBJ1-1; abundance: .; d_gene: .; CDR3aa: CASSRDLLIEAFF; CDR3nt: TGTGCCAGCAGTAGGGACTTACTCATCGAAGCTTTCTTT
v_gene: TRBV7-2; j_gene: TRBJ2-2; abundance: .; d_gene: .; CDR3aa: CASSLDMVGELFF; CDR3nt: TGTGCCAGCAGCTTAGACATGGTCGGGGAGCTGTTTTTT
v_gene: TRBV4-2; j_gene: TRBJ2-2; abundance: .; d_gene: TRBD1; CDR3aa: CASSQEGQANTGELFF; CDR3nt: TGTGCCAGCAGCCAGGAGGGACAGGCGAACACCGGGGAGCTGTTTTTT
v_gene: TRBV3-1/TRBV3-2; j_gene: TRBJ1-3; abundance: .; d_gene: .; CDR3aa: CASSQGGRGSGNTIYF; CDR3nt: TGTGCCAGCAGCCAAGGCGGACGGGGCTCTGGAAACACCATATATTTT
v_gene: TRBV5-1; j_gene: TRBJ1-3; abundance: .; d_gene: .; CDR3aa: CASQASSGENTIYF; CDR3nt: TGCGCCAGCCAGGCCTCATCCGGCGAAAACACCATATATTTT